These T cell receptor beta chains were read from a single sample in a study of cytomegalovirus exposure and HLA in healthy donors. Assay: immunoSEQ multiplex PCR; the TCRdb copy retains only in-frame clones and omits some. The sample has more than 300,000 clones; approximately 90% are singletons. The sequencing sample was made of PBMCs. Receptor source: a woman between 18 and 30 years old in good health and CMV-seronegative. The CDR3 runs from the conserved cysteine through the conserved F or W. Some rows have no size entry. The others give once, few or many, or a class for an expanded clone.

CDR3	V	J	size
CASSPRTGGRTEAFF	TRBV6-6	TRBJ1-1	NA
CASTETRAPYEQYF	TRBV25-1	TRBJ2-7	NA
CASSSYQRTGGQPQHF	TRBV28	TRBJ1-5	NA
CASSLAAVGTEVHF	TRBV7-9	TRBJ2-5	NA
CASSLTGGSYEQYF	TRBV18	TRBJ2-7	NA
CSAGDRINQPQHF	TRBV29-1	TRBJ1-5	NA
CASRPEDSAYEQYF	TRBV12-2	TRBJ2-7	NA
CASSLRQDSGNTIYF	TRBV9	TRBJ1-3	NA
CASSSLTSGMIDEQFF	TRBV5-1	TRBJ2-1	NA
CSEWTDTDTQYF	TRBV29-1	TRBJ2-3	once
CATSGQLQPQHF	TRBV15	TRBJ1-5	NA